The 21 T cell receptor beta chains presented below share a single source sample, sequenced in a study of CD8 T cells in Susac syndrome. Random hexamers served to reverse transcribe roughly 0.5 to 1 ug RNA. One entry per CDR3 protein, called by TCRdb with MiXCR from the immunoSEQ multiplex PCR reads. This sample has 150,000 to 200,000 distinct CDR3 sequences, with roughly 94% found just once. Input material: CD4+ T cells from PBMCs. Receptors originate from a human donor with multiple sclerosis.

The chain employs TRBV5-1 and TRBJ2-1; D unresolved. V was pared by 4 bases and J by 9 bases, with 14 bases between. This CDR3 spans 13 amino acids. The V gene's germline CDR1 is SGHRS and CDR2 YFSETQ. The CDR3 spells CASSPNSAGEQFF. CDR3 DNA sequence: TGCGCCAGCAGCCCTAACAGCGCTGGTGAGCAGTTCTTC.

The rearrangement uses TRBV4-1 and TRBJ2-7; D not resolved. This CDR3 comprises 14 residues. Trimming left V 4 bases short and J 2 bases short, with 12 bases between. The V gene's germline CDR1 is MGHRA and CDR2 YSYEKL. The CDR3 reads CASSRDTYAYEQYF. For the CDR3, the DNA is TGCGCCAGCAGCCGAGATACTTACGCCTACGAGCAGTACTTC.

The chain has TRBV2 and TRBJ1-1; 7 nucleotides line up with TRBD1. The CDR3 has 13 amino acids. Germline CDR1 reads SNHLY; CDR2 reads FYNNEI. Trimming removed 9 bases from V and 1 base from J; junction bases left unmatched: 5. The CDR3 spells CARRGTENTEAFF. The CDR3 DNA follows: TGTGCCAGGCGAGGGACAGAGAACACTGAAGCTTTCTTT.

CDR3 protein: CASSESGRNYGYTF. CDR3 nucleotide sequence: TGTGCCAGCAGTGAATCGGGCAGGAACTATGGCTACACCTTC. J is TRBJ1-2 and V is TRBV25-1; D gene unclear. The germline V gene encodes CDR1 MGHDK and CDR2 SYGVNS. The CDR3 runs 14 residues. V lost 1 base and J 2 bases, leaving 8 bases between the germline ends.

The genes are TRBV5-1 and TRBJ1-2, with a tentative D call TRBD1 (6 bases). V was trimmed by 6 bases and J by 0 bases, leaving 15 bases between them. The CDR3 is 15 amino acids. Germline CDR1 is SGHRS and CDR2 is YFSETQ. The CDR3: CASMPTGQANYGYTF. Written as DNA, the CDR3 is TGCGCCAGCATGCCGACAGGCCAAGCTAACTATGGCTACACCTTC.

The chain combines TRBV10-2 with TRBJ2-2, with D possibly called TRBD1 or TRBD2 (5 bases each). CDR1 and CDR2 from the germline V gene are WSHSY and SAAADI. This CDR3 is built from 15 residues. V shed 10 bases and J shed 0 bases, with 15 bases lying between them. The CDR3 sequence is CAIGTAAANTGELFF. CDR3 in DNA: TGCGCCATAGGGACCGCAGCCGCGAACACCGGGGAGCTGTTTTTT.

The chain carries TRBV20-1 and TRBJ1-5; TRBD1 matches 7 bases. V was clipped by 5 bases and J by 2 bases; unmatched bases: 3. Germline V gives CDR1 DFQATT, CDR2 SNEGSKA (reference sequence). The CDR3 spans 13 residues. The CDR3 reads CSAWDRGNQPQHF. CDR3 DNA sequence: TGCAGTGCTTGGGACAGAGGCAATCAGCCCCAGCATTTT.

This chain uses TRBV12-3 or TRBV12-4 with TRBJ2-5; D is ambiguous. The CDR3 has 11 residues. The V and J ends lost 6 bases and 3 bases respectively, with 5 bases between them. Written as DNA, the CDR3 is TGTGCCAGCAGGGTAGAAGAGACCCAGTACTTC. It yields the protein CASRVEETQYF.

The chain joins TRBV20-1 to TRBJ2-7; D may be TRBD2 (6 bases). CDR3 length: 14 amino acids. Germline CDR1 DFQATT, CDR2 SNEGSKA (reference sequence). V was shortened by 3 bases and J by 3 bases, with 15 bases between the two germline ends. The CDR3 DNA reads as TGCAGTGCTAGGGCAGCGGGCCCCTTCTACGAGCAGTACTTC. It specifies CSARAAGPFYEQYF.

This chain uses TRBV12-3 or TRBV12-4 with TRBJ1-1; the D gene is possibly TRBD1 (6 bases). The CDR3 runs to 14 residues. The V end lost 7 bases, the J end lost 1 base, and 13 bases lay between the germline ends. The CDR3 spells CASKRTARNTEAFF. The CDR3 DNA reads as TGTGCCAGCAAGAGGACAGCTAGGAACACTGAAGCTTTCTTT.

CDR3 sequence (DNA): TGTGCCAGCAGCTCATTGCCGGGGGAGGGCACAGATACGCAGTATTTT. Translation: CASSSLPGEGTDTQYF. V usage is TRBV11-2 and J usage is TRBJ2-3; a weak D match, TRBD2 (6 bases). The CDR3 runs to 16 residues. The germline V gene encodes CDR1 SGHAT and CDR2 FQNNGV. The V end lost 4 bases, the J end lost 1 base, and 15 bases lay between the germline ends.

The rearrangement uses TRBV12-3 or TRBV12-4 and TRBJ1-1; D not certain. Trimming cost V 3 bases and J 7 bases, with 9 bases left between them. CDR3 length: 12 residues. CDR3 in DNA: TGTGCCAGCAGTTTTGTCGAGAGTGAAGCTTTCTTT. Encoded protein: CASSFVESEAFF.

The V call is TRBV3-1, the J call TRBJ2-1, with D possibly matching TRBD2 (5 bases). The V gene's germline CDR1 is LGHDT and CDR2 YNNKEL (reference sequence). The CDR3 sequence is 16 residues long. V was cut by 4 bases and J by 0 bases, with 13 bases left in between. The chain's CDR3 is CASSRTPGISYNEQFF. The DNA of the CDR3 is TGTGCCAGCAGCCGGACCCCGGGGATCTCCTACAATGAGCAGTTCTTC.

The V gene is TRBV7-2, the J gene TRBJ1-2; tentative D call: TRBD1 (6 bases). The CDR3 runs to 15 residues. Germline loops: CDR1 SGHTA, CDR2 FQGNSA. V gave up 2 bases and J gave up 0 bases, with 10 bases separating them. CDR3 loop: CASSLQTGPNYGYTF. The CDR3 DNA follows: TGTGCCAGCAGCTTACAGACAGGTCCTAACTATGGCTACACCTTC.

V and J are TRBV6-2 or TRBV6-3 and TRBJ2-7; D is undetermined. The CDR3 is 13 amino acids. V lost 2 bases, J lost 3 bases, and 8 bases lay in between. Per the germline V gene, CDR1 is MNHEY and CDR2 is SVGEGT. The CDR3 reads CASSYLQVYEQYF. In DNA, the CDR3 is TGTGCCAGCAGTTACCTACAAGTCTACGAGCAGTACTTC.

This sequence joins TRBV28 and TRBJ1-1; TRBD1 is a possible D gene (5 bases). V was shortened by 2 bases and J by 11 bases, with 15 bases between the two germline ends. The germline V gene has CDR1 MDHEN and CDR2 SYDVKM. The CDR3 length is 13 residues. CDR3 nucleotide sequence: TGTGCCAGCAGTTTACCCGTCCCGGGGACGGCTTTCTTT. It translates to CASSLPVPGTAFF.

This clonotype was found once. The V and J genes are TRBV20-1 and TRBJ2-7; the match to TRBD2 covers 8 bases. CDR1 is DFQATT and CDR2 is SNEGSKA in the germline V gene (reference sequence). Trimming took 0 bases from V and 6 from J; bases not matched to a gene: 10. The CDR3 is 15 residues long. CDR3 region: CSARDSSRGAAEQYF. As DNA, the CDR3 is TGCAGTGCTAGAGATTCATCGCGGGGGGCAGCCGAGCAGTACTTC.

CDR3 bases: TGCAGTGTTCACCTCCTGGGAGCCCTACTCACAGATACGCAGTATTTT. Its translation: CSVHLLGALLTDTQYF. The rearrangement joins TRBV20-1 to TRBJ2-3, with a weak D call TRBD2 (5 bases). The CDR3 has 16 amino acids. Between the trimmed V and J ends, which lost 7 bases and 2 bases, there was a span of 22 bases. Germline values: CDR1 DFQATT, CDR2 SNEGSKA (reference sequence).

The rearrangement links TRBV5-4 to TRBJ2-3; no firm D call. The CDR3 consists of 13 residues. Between the trimmed V and J ends, which lost 3 bases and 6 bases, there was a span of 11 bases. Germline V gene data show CDR1 as SGHNT and CDR2 as YYREEE (reference sequence). The CDR3 nucleotides are TGTGCCAGCAGCTACTGGTCTCTGGATACGCAGTATTTT. Protein product: CASSYWSLDTQYF.

The chain links TRBV5-1 to TRBJ1-2; D is uncertain. V was clipped by 0 bases and J by 6 bases, with 9 bases between them. This CDR3 comprises 13 residues. Germline V gives CDR1 SGHRS, CDR2 YFSETQ. The CDR3: CASSLEGSHGYTF. The CDR3 DNA follows: TGCGCCAGCAGCTTGGAGGGATCGCATGGCTACACCTTC.

The V gene is TRBV30, the J gene TRBJ1-1, with a tentative D call TRBD1 (6 bases). This CDR3 region has 13 residues. Trimming took off 2 bases at V and 1 base at J, with 8 bases between the two ends. Germline CDR1 and CDR2: GTSNPN and SVGIG (reference sequence). CDR3 amino acids: CAWSRTENTEAFF. CDR3 sequence (DNA): TGTGCCTGGAGTAGGACAGAGAACACTGAAGCTTTCTTT.